The entry that follows covers one T cell receptor (beta chain) sequence. The sample belongs to a study of cytomegalovirus exposure and HLA in healthy donors. It was with 60 Vbeta and 13 Jbeta primers that the PCR ran. Method: immunoSEQ multiplex PCR; TCRdb's copy keeps in-frame clones and lacks some. The sample lists under 200,000 clones; about 81% were seen once. Germline CDR1 LNHNV, CDR2 YYDKDF (reference sequence). J lost 7 bases, V lost 6 bases, and 9 bases had no gene match. The CDR3 consists of 16 residues. The chain combines TRBV15 with TRBJ2-1; 13 positions agree with TRBD2. This TCR was sampled from a girl aged 5 to 17 in good health and CMV-seropositive. The sequencing sample was made of PBMCs. This CDR3 is CATRLGLAGVGNEQFF. In DNA form, the CDR3 reads TGTGCCACCAGACTCGGACTAGCGGGAGTAGGGAATGAGCAGTTCTTC.